Ten or more counts support the clone carrying this T cell receptor beta chain. The target antigen is unknown. One end of the junction is discordant with germline, which a read error may explain. The CDR3 length is 14 residues. In germline, CDR1 is MGHRA, CDR2 YSYEKL. Healthy Caucasian individuals made up all the donors. TCRdb independently ran MiXCR on the 5' RACE reads; one entry per CDR3 protein. Here the sample spans approximately 1.8 million distinct CDR3 sequences, about 30% being singletons. These data originate in a study of identical twins. The study, taken as a whole, reports: Within twin pairs, the out-of-frame alpha sequences they shared showed excess low generation probability. Part of the zero-insertion signal could reflect confounding by invariant MAIT and iNKT cells.

The chain recombines TRBV4-1 with TRBJ2-7; D is possibly TRBD1 (6 bases). This TCR derives from a newborn girl in good health. Sequencing input: cord blood. In DNA, the CDR3 is TGTGCCAGCAGCCAACCGGGACACTCCTACGAGCAGTACTTC. As protein: CASSQPGHSYEQYF.